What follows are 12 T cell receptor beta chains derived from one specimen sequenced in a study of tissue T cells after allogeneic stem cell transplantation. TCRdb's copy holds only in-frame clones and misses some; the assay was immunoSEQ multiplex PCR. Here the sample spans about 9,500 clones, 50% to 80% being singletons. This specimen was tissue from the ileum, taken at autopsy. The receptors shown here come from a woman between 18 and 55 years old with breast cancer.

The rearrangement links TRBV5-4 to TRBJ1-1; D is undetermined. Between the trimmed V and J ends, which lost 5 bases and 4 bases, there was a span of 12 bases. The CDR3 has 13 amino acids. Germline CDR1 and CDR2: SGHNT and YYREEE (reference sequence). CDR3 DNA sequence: TGTGCCAGCAGGCTGGGTACCGCCACTGAAGCTTTCTTT. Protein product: CASRLGTATEAFF.

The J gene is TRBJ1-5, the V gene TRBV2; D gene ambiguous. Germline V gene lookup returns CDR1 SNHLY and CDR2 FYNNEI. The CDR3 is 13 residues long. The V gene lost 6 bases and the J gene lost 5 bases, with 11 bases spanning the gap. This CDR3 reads CASRGGPDQPQHF. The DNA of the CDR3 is TGTGCCAGCAGAGGAGGACCGGATCAGCCCCAGCATTTT. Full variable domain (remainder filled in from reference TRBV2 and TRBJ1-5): EPEVTQTPSHQVTQMGQEVILRCVPISNHLYFYWYRQILGQKVEFLVSFYNNEISEKSEIFDDQFSVERPDGSNFTLKIRSTKLEDSAMYFCASRGGPDQPQHFGDGTRLSIL.

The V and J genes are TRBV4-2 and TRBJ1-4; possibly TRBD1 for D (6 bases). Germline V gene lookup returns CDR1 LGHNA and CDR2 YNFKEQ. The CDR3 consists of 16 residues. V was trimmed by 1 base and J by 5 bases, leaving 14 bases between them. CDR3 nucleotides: TGTGCCAGCAGCCAAGTCCCGGGGCAGGGGAATGAAAAACTGTTTTTT. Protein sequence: CASSQVPGQGNEKLFF.

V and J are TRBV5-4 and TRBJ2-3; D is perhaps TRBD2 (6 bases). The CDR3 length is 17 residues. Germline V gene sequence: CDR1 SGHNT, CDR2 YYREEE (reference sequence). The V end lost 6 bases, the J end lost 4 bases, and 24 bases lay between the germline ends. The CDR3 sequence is CASTPELAVFNPDTQYF. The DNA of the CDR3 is TGTGCCAGCACCCCGGAACTAGCTGTTTTCAACCCAGATACGCAGTATTTT.

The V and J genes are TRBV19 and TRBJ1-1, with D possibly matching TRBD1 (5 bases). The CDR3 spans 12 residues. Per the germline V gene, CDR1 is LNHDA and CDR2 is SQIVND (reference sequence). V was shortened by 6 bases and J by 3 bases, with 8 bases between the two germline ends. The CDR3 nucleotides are TGTGCCAGTAGGTGGGGGGACACTGAAGCTTTCTTT. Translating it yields CASRWGDTEAFF. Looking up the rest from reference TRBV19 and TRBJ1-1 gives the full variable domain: DGGITQSPKYLFRKEGQNVTLSCEQNLNHDAMYWYRQDPGQGLRLIYYSQIVNDFQKGDIAEGYSVSREKKESFPLTVTSAQKNPTAFYLCASRWGDTEAFFGQGTRLTVV.

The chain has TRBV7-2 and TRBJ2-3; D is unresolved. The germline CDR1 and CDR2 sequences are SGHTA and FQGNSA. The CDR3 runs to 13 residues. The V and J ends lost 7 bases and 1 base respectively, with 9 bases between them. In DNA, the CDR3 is TGTGCCAGCACCTATCGAGGCACAGATACGCAGTATTTT. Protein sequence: CASTYRGTDTQYF.

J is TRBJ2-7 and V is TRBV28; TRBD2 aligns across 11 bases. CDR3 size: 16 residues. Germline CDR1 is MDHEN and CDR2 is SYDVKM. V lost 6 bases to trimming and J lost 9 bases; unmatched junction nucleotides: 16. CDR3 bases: TGTGCCAGCAGCCGACCTATAGCGGGAGGGCCAGGGTGGCAGTACTTC. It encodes CASSRPIAGGPGWQYF.

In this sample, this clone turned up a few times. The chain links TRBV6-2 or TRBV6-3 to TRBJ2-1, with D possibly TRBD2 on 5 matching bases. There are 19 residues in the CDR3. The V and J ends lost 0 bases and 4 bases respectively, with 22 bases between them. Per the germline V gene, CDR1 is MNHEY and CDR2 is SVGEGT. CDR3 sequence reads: CASSYSPGGPQQSYNEQFF. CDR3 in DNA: TGTGCCAGCAGTTACTCACCCGGAGGACCTCAGCAAAGTTACAATGAGCAGTTCTTC.

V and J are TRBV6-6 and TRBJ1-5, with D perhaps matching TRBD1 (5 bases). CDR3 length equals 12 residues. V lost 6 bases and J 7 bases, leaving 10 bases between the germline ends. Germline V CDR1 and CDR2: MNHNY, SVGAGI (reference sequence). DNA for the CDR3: TGTGCCAGCAGGCCTGGGGGACAGCCCCAGCATTTT. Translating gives CASRPGGQPQHF.

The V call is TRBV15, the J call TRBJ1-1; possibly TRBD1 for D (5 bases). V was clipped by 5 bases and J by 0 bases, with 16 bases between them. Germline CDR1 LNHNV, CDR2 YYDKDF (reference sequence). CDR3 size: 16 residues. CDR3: CATSPGQGLMNTEAFF. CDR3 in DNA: TGTGCCACCAGCCCCGGGCAGGGTCTCATGAACACTGAAGCTTTCTTT.

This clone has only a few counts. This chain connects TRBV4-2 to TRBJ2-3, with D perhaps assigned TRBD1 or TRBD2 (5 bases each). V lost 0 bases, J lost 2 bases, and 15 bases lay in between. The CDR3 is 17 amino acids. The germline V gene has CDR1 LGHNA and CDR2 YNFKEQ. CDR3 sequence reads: CASSQESRGTTTDTQYF. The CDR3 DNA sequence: TGTGCCAGCAGCCAAGAGTCGAGGGGAACCACCACAGATACGCAGTATTTT.

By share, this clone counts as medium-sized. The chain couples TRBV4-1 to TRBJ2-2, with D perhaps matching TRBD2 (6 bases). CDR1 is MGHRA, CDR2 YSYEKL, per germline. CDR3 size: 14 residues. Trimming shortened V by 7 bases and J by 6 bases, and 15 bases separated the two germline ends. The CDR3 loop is CASTLSGGSGELFF. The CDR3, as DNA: TGCGCCAGCACCCTATCCGGGGGTTCCGGGGAGCTGTTTTTT.